This TCR beta chain is from a study of shared clonotypes between healthy human individuals. In germline, CDR1 is SEHNR, CDR2 FQNEAQ (reference sequence). The CDR3 is made up of 12 amino acids. Trimming removed 3 bases from V and 7 bases from J, with 10 bases in between. The authors distributed each subset's genomic DNA evenly over several immunoSEQ plates. Repertoires were generated with immunoSEQ multiplex PCR, while TCRdb's copy carries only in-frame clones and drops some. The sample includes some 450,000 clones, roughly 80% of them seen just once. J is TRBJ2-7 and V is TRBV7-9; D uncertain. The sequence derives from a woman in her thirties or forties in good health. Some clones in this sample may be carry-over from other donors' samples. Sequenced sample: PBMCs. The CDR3 coding sequence is TGTGCCAGCAGCTTTGGCCGGTTGGAGCAGTACTTC. Its translation: CASSFGRLEQYF. Full variable domain (outside the CDR3, taken from reference TRBV7-9 and TRBJ2-7): DTGVSQNPRHKITKRGQNVTFRCDPISEHNRLYWYRQTLGQGPEFLTYFQNEAQLEKSRLLSDRFSAERPKGSFSTLEIQRTEQGDSAMYLCASSFGRLEQYFGPGTRLTVT.